A single sample gave rise to the 25 T cell receptor beta chains below, sequenced in a study of spatial heterogeneity in lung cancer. Each CDR3 protein gets one entry after TCRdb re-called the 5' RACE reads with MiXCR. The table has about 27,000 distinct CDR3 sequences, 5% to 5.5% seen once. Time point noted: blood at routine non-recurrence follow-up after resection. The sample in question was PBMCs, obtained at follow-up. These receptor sequences come from a female donor with early-stage non-small cell lung cancer.

This chain uses TRBV20-1 with TRBJ2-5; D unclear. The CDR3 runs to 11 residues. The germline V gene encodes CDR1 DFQATT and CDR2 SNEGSKA (reference sequence). V was pared by 5 bases and J by 2 bases, with 6 bases between. CDR3 region: CSALYQETQYF. The DNA for the CDR3 is TGCAGTGCTTTATATCAAGAGACCCAGTACTTC.

This clonotype was observed a few times. The V and J genes are TRBV7-7 and TRBJ2-5, with 8 bases lining up with TRBD2. From germline, CDR1 is SSHAT and CDR2 FNYEAQ (reference sequence). The CDR3 length is 15 residues. V was clipped by 2 bases and J by 5 bases; unmatched bases: 7. DNA of the CDR3: TGTGCCAGCAGCTTAAAAGCGGGGGATGTTGAGACCCAGTACTTC. It codes for CASSLKAGDVETQYF.

In its sample, this clonotype was seen many times. The V call is TRBV10-3, the J call TRBJ2-2; D gene uncertain. CDR3 length equals 16 residues. Between the trimmed V and J ends, which lost 0 bases and 5 bases, there was a span of 13 bases. In germline, CDR1 is ENHRY, CDR2 SYGVKD. The CDR3 region is CAISESARAGTGELFF. For the CDR3, the DNA is TGTGCCATCAGTGAGTCGGCCCGAGCCGGGACCGGGGAGCTGTTTTTT.

This clonotype was recorded at least ten times. The chain couples TRBV6-6 to TRBJ2-2; the D gene is possibly TRBD1 (5 bases). This CDR3 contains 12 residues. V gave up 2 bases and J gave up 11 bases, with 9 bases separating them. Germline assignment: CDR1 MNHNY and CDR2 SVGAGI (reference sequence). The CDR3 bases are TGTGCCAGCAGTTACGGGGCTCCTGAGCTGTTTTTT. Amino acid sequence: CASSYGAPELFF.

This chain links TRBV7-2 with TRBJ2-7; D is uncertain. CDR3 size: 14 residues. Trimming shortened V by 4 bases and J by 0 bases, and 10 bases separated the two germline ends. Germline CDR1 reads SGHTA; CDR2 reads FQGNSA. The CDR3, as DNA: TGTGCCAGCAGCTCGCAATCCTACTCCTACGAGCAGTACTTC. As protein: CASSSQSYSYEQYF.

The J gene is TRBJ1-4, the V gene TRBV5-1; D gene ambiguous. The length of the CDR3 is 11 residues. V was cut by 5 bases and J by 5 bases, with 4 bases left in between. CDR1 is SGHRS and CDR2 is YFSETQ in the germline V gene. Here the CDR3 reads CASRLNEKLFF. CDR3 sequence (DNA): TGCGCCAGCAGATTAAATGAAAAACTGTTTTTT.

This clonotype was detected ten times or more. CDR3 in amino acids: CASSLVGEYNEQFF. The CDR3 coding sequence is TGTGCCAGCAGCTTAGTGGGGGAGTACAATGAGCAGTTCTTC. J is TRBJ2-1 and V is TRBV11-1, with D possibly being TRBD1 or TRBD2 (5 bases each). Germline V lookup: CDR1 SGHAT, CDR2 FQDESV (reference sequence). The CDR3 spans 14 residues. V was cut by 1 base and J by 4 bases, with 8 bases left in between.

This clonotype was counted at least ten times. The chain has TRBV2 and TRBJ2-5, with D uncertain. Trimming shortened V by 4 bases and J by 3 bases, and 3 bases separated the two germline ends. CDR3 size: 11 residues. The germline gives CDR1 SNHLY, CDR2 FYNNEI. In DNA form, the CDR3 reads TGTGCCAGCAGTGTGGAAGAGACCCAGTACTTC. Translation: CASSVEETQYF.

This clonotype was counted at least ten times. The chain uses TRBV12-3 or TRBV12-4 and TRBJ2-3; D may be TRBD2 (6 bases). CDR3 size: 14 residues. V was trimmed by 4 bases and J by 0 bases, leaving 8 bases between them. The CDR3 reads CASSSSASTDTQYF. In nucleotides, the CDR3 is TGTGCCAGCAGTTCTAGCGCCAGCACAGATACGCAGTATTTT.

This clonotype was counted at least ten times. The V and J genes are TRBV2 and TRBJ1-2; D perhaps matches TRBD1 (5 bases). Trimming pared 8 bases from V and 4 bases from J, leaving 11 bases between. The CDR3 runs 12 residues. The V gene's germline CDR1 is SNHLY and CDR2 FYNNEI. The CDR3 coding sequence is TGTGCCAGCTTGACGGGGACCTATGGCTACACCTTC. Translating it yields CASLTGTYGYTF.

This clonotype was detected many times. The J gene is TRBJ2-1, the V gene TRBV20-1; 7 nucleotides agree with TRBD2. Germline CDR1 reads DFQATT; CDR2 reads SNEGSKA (reference sequence). The V segment lost 6 bases and the J segment 6 bases; nucleotides outside the gene matches: 8. This CDR3 has 13 amino acids. Here the CDR3 reads CSAPGLRPNEQFF. The CDR3 nucleotides read TGCAGTGCGCCGGGACTACGGCCCAATGAGCAGTTCTTC.

The V and J genes are TRBV18 and TRBJ2-2; D remains ambiguous. V shed 0 bases and J shed 2 bases, with 4 bases lying between them. Germline-derived CDR1 and CDR2 are KGHSH and LQKENI. The CDR3 extends over 14 amino acids. Written as DNA, the CDR3 is TGTGCCAGCTCACCACCCAGCAACACCGGGGAGCTGTTTTTT. Amino acid sequence: CASSPPSNTGELFF.

This clonotype was detected many times. The genes are TRBV27 and TRBJ2-2; tentative D call: TRBD1 (6 bases). CDR3 length: 14 amino acids. Germline values: CDR1 MNHEY, CDR2 SMNVEV (reference sequence). V was clipped by 2 bases and J by 4 bases, with 8 bases between them. The CDR3 loop is CASSLGGRTGELFF. For the CDR3, the DNA is TGTGCCAGCAGTTTAGGGGGCCGCACCGGGGAGCTGTTTTTT.

A few counts support this clonotype. The V call is TRBV7-2, the J call TRBJ2-2; D unresolved. The CDR3 consists of 15 residues. Germline values: CDR1 SGHTA, CDR2 FQGNSA. V lost 5 bases to trimming and J lost 0 bases, with 10 bases between them. The CDR3 reads CASSRATSNTGELFF. DNA of the CDR3: TGTGCCAGCAGCAGGGCTACTTCGAACACCGGGGAGCTGTTTTTT.

This clonotype was observed many times. The chain joins TRBV6-2 or TRBV6-3 to TRBJ1-1; D gene uncertain. V was pared by 2 bases and J by 1 base, with 11 bases between. The germline CDR1 and CDR2 sequences are MNHEY and SVGEGT. The CDR3 spans 15 residues. The CDR3, as DNA: TGTGCCAGCAGTTACCTCCCTCGGGCGAACACTGAAGCTTTCTTT. It encodes CASSYLPRANTEAFF.

Note on this clonotype: A much larger clone lies a single base off, so this may be a read error. The V and J genes are TRBV28 and TRBJ2-1; 13 bases align to TRBD2. The CDR3 is 19 residues long. Germline CDR1 MDHEN, CDR2 SYDVKM. V lost 5 bases and J lost 7; bases outside the gene matches: 17. CDR3 in amino acids: CASSLPRTSGSPMWNEQFF. In DNA form, the CDR3 reads TGTGCCAGCAGTCTCCCCCGGACTAGCGGGAGCCCGATGTGGAATGAGCAGTTCTTC.

This clonotype was picked up a small number of times. The V gene is TRBV3-1, the J gene TRBJ2-3, with D possibly TRBD2 on 6 matching bases. The CDR3 sequence is 15 residues long. Germline-derived CDR1 and CDR2 are LGHDT and YNNKEL (reference sequence). Trimming left V 4 bases short and J 2 bases short, with 13 bases between. Written as DNA, the CDR3 is TGTGCCAGCAGCCGCCAGCGGGCCCCCACAGATACGCAGTATTTT. It encodes CASSRQRAPTDTQYF.

This clonotype was detected many times. The V gene is TRBV2, the J gene TRBJ2-2, with D unclear. Germline loops: CDR1 SNHLY, CDR2 FYNNEI. The V end was cut by 1 base, the J end by 4 bases, with 4 bases between. This CDR3 is built from 13 residues. The CDR3 reads CASSEDPTGELFF. The CDR3 nucleotides read TGTGCCAGCAGTGAAGATCCCACCGGGGAGCTGTTTTTT.

V and J are TRBV6-2 or TRBV6-3 and TRBJ2-3; TRBD2 matches 8 bases. There are 14 residues in the CDR3. The J segment lost 0 bases and the V segment lost 6 bases, leaving 2 bases of the junction unmatched. Germline V gene data show CDR1 as MNHEY and CDR2 as SVGEGT. The CDR3 region is CASRERGSTDTQYF. Here the CDR3 DNA reads TGTGCCAGCAGAGAGCGGGGGAGCACAGATACGCAGTATTTT.

In this sample, this clonotype turned up many times. This chain joins TRBV7-6 and TRBJ2-1; D unresolved. V lost 1 base, J lost 0 bases, and 13 bases lay in between. The germline V gene has CDR1 SGHVS and CDR2 FNYEAQ. The CDR3 sequence is 17 residues long. The CDR3 DNA reads as TGTGCCAGCAGCTTAGTCCGTTCCTCCTTCTCCTACAATGAGCAGTTCTTC. It yields the protein CASSLVRSSFSYNEQFF. Variable domain in full (rest from reference TRBV7-6 and TRBJ2-1): GAGVSQSPRYKVTKRGQDVALRCDPISGHVSLYWYRQALGQGPEFLTYFNYEAQQDKSGLPNDRFSAERPEGSISTLTIQRTEQRDSAMYRCASSLVRSSFSYNEQFFGPGTRLTVL.

This clonotype showed up many times. The CDR3 reads CASTRLAGAPGELFF. The CDR3 DNA reads TGTGCCAGCACCCGACTAGCGGGAGCCCCCGGGGAGCTGTTTTTT. The rearrangement joins TRBV2 to TRBJ2-2, with TRBD2 matching 12 bases. V was clipped by 7 bases and J by 6 bases; unmatched bases: 6. The CDR3 length is 15 residues. Germline values: CDR1 SNHLY, CDR2 FYNNEI.

In its sample, this clonotype was seen a few times. The chain uses TRBV10-2 and TRBJ2-3; D unresolved. The CDR3 is 14 amino acids. Germline loops: CDR1 WSHSY, CDR2 SAAADI. Trimming shortened V by 4 bases and J by 5 bases, and 13 bases separated the two germline ends. The CDR3 spells CASSAVTSGDTQYF. DNA of the CDR3: TGCGCCAGCAGTGCTGTTACTTCCGGAGATACGCAGTATTTT.

This clonotype has a count of ten or more. The chain combines TRBV6-5 with TRBJ2-2; tentatively, D is TRBD2 (6 bases). V shed 3 bases and J shed 6 bases, with 20 bases lying between them. The CDR3 length is 17 residues. Germline values: CDR1 MNHEY, CDR2 SVGAGI. The CDR3 DNA sequence: TGTGCCAGCAGTTATTCCCGGGACTCTCGGGTCCCCGGGGAGCTGTTTTTT. It specifies CASSYSRDSRVPGELFF.

This clonotype was detected many times. The rearrangement uses TRBV7-9 and TRBJ1-2; D is possibly TRBD1 (5 bases). The CDR3 length is 15 residues. With 5 bases removed from V and 0 bases from J, the gap between germline ends came to 13 bases. Per the germline V gene, CDR1 is SEHNR and CDR2 is FQNEAQ (reference sequence). The CDR3 region is CASSLGPQANYGYTF. In DNA, the CDR3 is TGTGCCAGCAGCCTGGGACCTCAGGCTAACTATGGCTACACCTTC.

The table lists this clonotype with many counts. V usage is TRBV27 and J usage is TRBJ2-7; TRBD2 is a possible D gene (5 bases). There are 13 residues in the CDR3. The V gene's germline CDR1 is MNHEY and CDR2 SMNVEV (reference sequence). Trimming took 6 bases from V and 3 from J, leaving 12 bases between them. CDR3 bases: TGTGCCAGCAGATCCCTCGGGGTCTACGAGCAGTACTTC. This sequence encodes CASRSLGVYEQYF.